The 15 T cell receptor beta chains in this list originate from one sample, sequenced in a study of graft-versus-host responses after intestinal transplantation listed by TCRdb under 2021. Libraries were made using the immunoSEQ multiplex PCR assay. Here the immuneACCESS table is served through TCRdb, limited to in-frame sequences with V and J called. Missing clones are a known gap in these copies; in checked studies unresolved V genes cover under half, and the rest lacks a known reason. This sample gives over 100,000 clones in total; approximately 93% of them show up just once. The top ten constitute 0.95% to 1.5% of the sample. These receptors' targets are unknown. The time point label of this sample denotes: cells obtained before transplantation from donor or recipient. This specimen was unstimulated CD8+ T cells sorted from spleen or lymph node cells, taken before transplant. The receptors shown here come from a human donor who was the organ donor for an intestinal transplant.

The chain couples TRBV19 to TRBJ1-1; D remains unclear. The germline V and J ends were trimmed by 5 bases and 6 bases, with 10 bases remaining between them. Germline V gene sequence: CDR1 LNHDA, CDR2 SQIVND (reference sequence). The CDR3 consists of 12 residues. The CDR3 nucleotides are TGTGCCAGTAGTGTAGGCGGGTCTGAAGCTTTCTTT. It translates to CASSVGGSEAFF.

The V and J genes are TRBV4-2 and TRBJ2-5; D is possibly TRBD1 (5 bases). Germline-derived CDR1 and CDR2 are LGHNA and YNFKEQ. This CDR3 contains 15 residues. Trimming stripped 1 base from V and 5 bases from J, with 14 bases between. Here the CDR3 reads CASSQVHAGHETQYF. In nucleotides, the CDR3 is TGTGCCAGCAGCCAAGTTCATGCAGGGCATGAGACCCAGTACTTC.

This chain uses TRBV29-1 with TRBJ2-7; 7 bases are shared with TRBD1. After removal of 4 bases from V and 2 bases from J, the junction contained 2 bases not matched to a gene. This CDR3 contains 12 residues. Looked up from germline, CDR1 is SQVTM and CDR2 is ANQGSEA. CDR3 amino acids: CSVVTGPYEQYF. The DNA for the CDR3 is TGCAGCGTTGTGACAGGGCCCTACGAGCAGTACTTC.

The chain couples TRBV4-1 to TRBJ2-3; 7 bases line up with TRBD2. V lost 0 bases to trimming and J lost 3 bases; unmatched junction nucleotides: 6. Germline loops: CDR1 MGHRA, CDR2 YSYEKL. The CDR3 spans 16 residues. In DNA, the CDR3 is TGCGCCAGCAGCCAAGATCATATGGGAGGGACAGATACGCAGTATTTT. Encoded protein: CASSQDHMGGTDTQYF.

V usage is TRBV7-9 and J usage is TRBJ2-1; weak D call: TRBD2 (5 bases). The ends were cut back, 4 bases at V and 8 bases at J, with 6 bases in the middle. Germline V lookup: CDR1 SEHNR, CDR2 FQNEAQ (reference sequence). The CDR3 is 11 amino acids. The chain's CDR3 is CASSSGDEQFF. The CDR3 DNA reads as TGTGCCAGCAGCTCCGGGGATGAGCAGTTCTTC.

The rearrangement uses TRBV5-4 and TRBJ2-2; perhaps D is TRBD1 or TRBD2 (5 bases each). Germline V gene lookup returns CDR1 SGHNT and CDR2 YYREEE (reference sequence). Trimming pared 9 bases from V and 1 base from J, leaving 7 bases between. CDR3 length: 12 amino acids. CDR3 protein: CATGRNTGELFF. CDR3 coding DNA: TGTGCCACGGGGCGGAACACCGGGGAGCTGTTTTTT.

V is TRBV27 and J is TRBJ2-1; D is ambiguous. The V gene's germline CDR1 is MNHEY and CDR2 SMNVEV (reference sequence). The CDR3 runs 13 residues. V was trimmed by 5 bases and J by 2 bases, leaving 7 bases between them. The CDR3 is CASSPVAYNEQFF. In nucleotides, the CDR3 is TGTGCCAGCAGTCCAGTAGCCTACAATGAGCAGTTCTTC.

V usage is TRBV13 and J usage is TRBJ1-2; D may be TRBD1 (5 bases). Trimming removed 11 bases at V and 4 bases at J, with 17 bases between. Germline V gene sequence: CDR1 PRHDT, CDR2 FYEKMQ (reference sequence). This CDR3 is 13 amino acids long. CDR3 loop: CACGEPGGYGYTF. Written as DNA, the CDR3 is TGTGCCTGCGGAGAACCTGGGGGCTATGGCTACACCTTC. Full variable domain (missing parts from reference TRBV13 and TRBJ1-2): AAGVIQSPRHLIKEKRETATLKCYPIPRHDTVYWYQQGPGQDPQFLISFYEKMQSDKGSIPDRFSAQQFSDYHSELNMSSLELGDSALYFCACGEPGGYGYTFGSGTRLTVV.

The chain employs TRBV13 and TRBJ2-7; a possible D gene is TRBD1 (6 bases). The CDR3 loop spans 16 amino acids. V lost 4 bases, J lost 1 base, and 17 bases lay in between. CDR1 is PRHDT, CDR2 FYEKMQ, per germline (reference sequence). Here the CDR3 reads CASSSRDNYSSYEQYF. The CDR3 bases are TGTGCCAGCAGCTCACGGGACAACTATTCTTCCTACGAGCAGTACTTC.

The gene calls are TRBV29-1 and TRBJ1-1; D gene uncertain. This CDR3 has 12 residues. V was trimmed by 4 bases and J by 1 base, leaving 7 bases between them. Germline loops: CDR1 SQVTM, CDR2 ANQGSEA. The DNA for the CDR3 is TGCAGCGTTGTTGAGGGGAACACTGAAGCTTTCTTT. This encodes CSVVEGNTEAFF.

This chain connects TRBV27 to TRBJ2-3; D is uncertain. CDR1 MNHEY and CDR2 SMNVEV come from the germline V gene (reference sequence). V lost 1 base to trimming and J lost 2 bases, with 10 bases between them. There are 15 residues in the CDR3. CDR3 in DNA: TGTGCCAGCAGTTTATTTGGCTACCTCACAGATACGCAGTATTTT. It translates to CASSLFGYLTDTQYF.

The DNA for the CDR3 is TGTGCCAGCAGCTTAGCGGGCGCAGGTCAGCCCCAGCATTTT. It yields the protein CASSLAGAGQPQHF. The rearrangement uses TRBV11-2 and TRBJ1-5; D is unresolved. CDR1 and CDR2 (germline): SGHAT, FQNNGV. V lost 1 base, J lost 6 bases, and 10 bases lay in between. This CDR3 region has 14 residues.

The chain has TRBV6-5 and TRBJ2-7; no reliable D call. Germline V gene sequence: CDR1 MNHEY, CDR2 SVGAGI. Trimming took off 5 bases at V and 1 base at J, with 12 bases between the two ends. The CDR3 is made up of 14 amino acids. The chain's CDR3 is CASSPDTASYEQYF. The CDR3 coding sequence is TGTGCCAGCAGTCCCGACACCGCATCCTACGAGCAGTACTTC.

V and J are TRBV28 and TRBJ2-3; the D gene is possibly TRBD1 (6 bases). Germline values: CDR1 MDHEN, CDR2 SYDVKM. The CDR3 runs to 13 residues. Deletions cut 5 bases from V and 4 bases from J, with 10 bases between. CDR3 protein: CASSPTGSDTQYF. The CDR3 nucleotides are TGTGCCAGCAGTCCAACAGGGTCAGATACGCAGTATTTT.

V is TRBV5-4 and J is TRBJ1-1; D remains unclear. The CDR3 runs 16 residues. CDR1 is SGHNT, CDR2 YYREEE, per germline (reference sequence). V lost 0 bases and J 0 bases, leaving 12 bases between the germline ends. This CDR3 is CASSLGPDGMNTEAFF. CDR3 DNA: TGTGCCAGCAGCTTGGGGCCGGATGGGATGAACACTGAAGCTTTCTTT.